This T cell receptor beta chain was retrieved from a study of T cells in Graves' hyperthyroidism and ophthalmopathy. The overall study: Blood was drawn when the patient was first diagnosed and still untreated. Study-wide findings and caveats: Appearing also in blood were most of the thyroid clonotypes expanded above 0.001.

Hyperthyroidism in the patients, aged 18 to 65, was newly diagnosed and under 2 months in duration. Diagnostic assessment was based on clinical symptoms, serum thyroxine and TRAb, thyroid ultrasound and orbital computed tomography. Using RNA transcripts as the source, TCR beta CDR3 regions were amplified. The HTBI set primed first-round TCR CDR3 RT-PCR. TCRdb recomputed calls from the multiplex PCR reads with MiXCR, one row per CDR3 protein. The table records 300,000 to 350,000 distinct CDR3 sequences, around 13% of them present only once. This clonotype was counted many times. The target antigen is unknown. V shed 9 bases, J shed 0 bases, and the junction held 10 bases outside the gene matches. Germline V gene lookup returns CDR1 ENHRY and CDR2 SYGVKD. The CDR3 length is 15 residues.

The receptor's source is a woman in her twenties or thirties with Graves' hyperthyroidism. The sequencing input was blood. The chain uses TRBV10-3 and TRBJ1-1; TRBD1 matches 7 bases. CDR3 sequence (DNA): TGTGCCATAAAACAGGGGCTGGTTTTGAACACTGAAGCTTTCTTT. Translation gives CAIKQGLVLNTEAFF.